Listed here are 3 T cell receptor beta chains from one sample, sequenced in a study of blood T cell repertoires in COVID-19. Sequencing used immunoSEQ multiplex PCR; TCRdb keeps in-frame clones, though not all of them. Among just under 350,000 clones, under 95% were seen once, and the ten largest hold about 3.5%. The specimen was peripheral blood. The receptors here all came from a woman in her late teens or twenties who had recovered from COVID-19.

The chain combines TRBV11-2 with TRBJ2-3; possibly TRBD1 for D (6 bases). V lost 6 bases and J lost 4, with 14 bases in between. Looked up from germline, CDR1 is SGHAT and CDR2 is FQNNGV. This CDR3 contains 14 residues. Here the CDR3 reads CASRKTGLADTQYF. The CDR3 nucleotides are TGTGCCAGCAGGAAAACAGGGTTAGCAGATACGCAGTATTTT. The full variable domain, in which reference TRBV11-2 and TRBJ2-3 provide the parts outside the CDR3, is EAGVAQSPRYKIIEKRQSVAFWCNPISGHATLYWYQQILGQGPKLLIQFQNNGVVDDSQLPKDRFSAERLKGVDSTLKIQPAKLEDSAVYLCASRKTGLADTQYFGPGTRLTVL.

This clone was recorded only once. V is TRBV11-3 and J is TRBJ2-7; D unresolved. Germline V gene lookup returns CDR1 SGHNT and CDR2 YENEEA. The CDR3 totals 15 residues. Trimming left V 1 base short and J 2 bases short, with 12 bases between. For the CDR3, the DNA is TGTGCCAGCAGCTTAGGGCCCAGCGAAACCTACGAGCAGTACGTC. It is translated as CASSLGPSETYEQYV.

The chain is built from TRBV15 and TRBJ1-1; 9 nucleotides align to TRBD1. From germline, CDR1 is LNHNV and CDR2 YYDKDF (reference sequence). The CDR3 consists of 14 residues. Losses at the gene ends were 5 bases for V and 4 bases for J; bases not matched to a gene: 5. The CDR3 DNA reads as TGTGCCACCAGCTTGAGGACAGGGGCCACTGAAGCTTTCTTT. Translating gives CATSLRTGATEAFF.